This T cell receptor beta chain was captured in a study of blood T cell repertoires in COVID-19. Overall study: The samples span acute and convalescent COVID-19 from the United States, Italy and Spain.

The germline V gene encodes CDR1 SGHAT and CDR2 FQNNGV. This CDR3 is built from 14 residues. V was trimmed by 7 bases and J by 2 bases, leaving 12 bases between them. Each recovered donor of Cohort 3 presented with two negative PCRs, clearance, or symptom resolution. Only one count was recorded for this clone. As handled by the study authors: Reference gene primers were amplified, and this amplification served to estimate nucleated cell counts. The assay was immunoSEQ multiplex PCR, and TCRdb's table has in-frame clones only and misses some. V and J calls and clone size are those listed in that table; D and trimming were worked out from the DNA. The profile shows fewer than 400,000 clones, approximately 87% of them singletons.

The sequence derives from a woman aged 45-65 years who had recovered from COVID-19. The sample taken for sequencing was PBMCs or T cells enriched from blood (not recorded which). The gene calls are TRBV11-2 and TRBJ2-4; D is possibly TRBD2 (6 bases). CDR3 DNA sequence: TGTGCCAGCAAGTTCGGGGGATCCAAAAACATTCAGTACTTC. It codes for CASKFGGSKNIQYF.